Shown below are 2 T cell receptor beta chains from a single sample sequenced in a study of T cells expressing NK-cell markers. For each CDR3 protein, TCRdb gives one entry from its re-call of the 5' RACE reads, without DNA. Its table lists some 500,000 distinct CDR3 sequences. Material for sequencing was blood T cells: a sorted CD56 or NKG2C T cell subset, CD4+ or CD8+ T cells, or bulk PBMC T cells (not recorded which). All receptors derive from a woman aged 45-60 years in good health.

The chain joins TRBV3-1 to TRBJ2-5; the TCRdb call, TRBD1, lacks DNA for checking. Germline V gene data show CDR1 as LGHDT and CDR2 as YNNKEL (reference sequence). The CDR3 is 17 residues long. The CDR3 sequence: CASSHPEVAPGKETQYF.

The J gene is TRBJ2-6, the V gene TRBV6-5. Germline V CDR1 and CDR2: MNHEY, SVGAGI. CDR3 size: 13 residues. The CDR3 loop reads CASQAAGANVLTF.